This T cell receptor beta chain stems from a study of STAT5B mutations in CD4+ large granular lymphocyte leukemia. In germline, CDR1 is LNHDA, CDR2 SQIVND (reference sequence). V shed 6 bases, J shed 6 bases, and the junction held 13 bases outside the gene matches. This CDR3 contains 16 residues. Study-wide findings and caveats: Patient CD4-sorted repertoires looked more clonal than healthy CD4+ repertoires, even without putative leukemic clones. Main leukemic clonotypes were patient-specific, but about 26% appeared at low frequency elsewhere.

On this clone itself: As yet, its antigen is unknown.

Per the original methods: Productive clonotypes were detectable down to 2.59 x 10-5 frequency. The repertoire was sequenced with immunoSEQ multiplex PCR; TCRdb's copy has only in-frame clones and lacks some. V and J calls and clone size are given by that table; D and trimming were obtained from the DNA. This table has fewer than 40,000 clones, approximately 80% appearing once. The chain joins TRBV19 to TRBJ1-5; 8 nucleotides agree with TRBD1. The sample consisted of CD4+ T cells from blood buffy coats. This clonotype originated in a human donor in good health. The chain's CDR3 is CASRPFDRGEIQPQHF. The CDR3 DNA follows: TGTGCCAGTAGACCTTTCGACAGGGGAGAAATTCAGCCCCAGCATTTT.